These 12 T cell receptor beta chains originate from one sample sequenced in a study of blood T cell repertoires in COVID-19. The assay was immunoSEQ multiplex PCR, and TCRdb's table has in-frame clones only and misses some. The sample lists a few hundred thousand clones, 80% to 90% occurring once. Input material: PBMCs or T cells enriched from blood (not recorded which). These TCRs come from a woman in her fifties or sixties who had been exposed to COVID-19.

The J gene is TRBJ2-5, the V gene TRBV29-1; TRBD2 matches 8 bases. V dropped 4 bases and J dropped 5; count of bases not matched to a gene: 6. Germline V gene data show CDR1 as SQVTM and CDR2 as ANQGSEA. CDR3 size: 13 residues. For the CDR3, the DNA is TGCAGCGTTGCGGGGGGGGCCCGGGAGACCCAGTACTTC. The encoded protein is CSVAGGARETQYF. The full variable domain, its missing parts supplied by reference TRBV29-1 and TRBJ2-5, is SAVISQKPSRDICQRGTSLTIQCQVDSQVTMMFWYRQQPGQSLTLIATANQGSEATYESGFVIDKFPISRPNLTFSTLTVSNMSPEDSSIYLCSVAGGARETQYFGPGTRLLVL.

As to this clone: At the DNA level, this CDR3 is encoded by other sequences in the same sample as well. This sequence joins TRBV18 and TRBJ2-2, with TRBD2 matching 8 bases. The CDR3 runs 14 residues. The germline V gene has CDR1 KGHSH and CDR2 LQKENI. The ends lost 3 bases at V and 6 bases at J; junction bases unmatched: 3. The CDR3 DNA is TGTGCCAGCTCACCGTCGGGAGGGGCCGGGGAGCTGTTTTTT. Its translation: CASSPSGGAGELFF.

This chain uses TRBV19 with TRBJ1-1, with D possibly TRBD1 on 6 matching bases. CDR3 size: 17 residues. V was cut by 3 bases and J by 0 bases, with 17 bases left in between. Germline loops: CDR1 LNHDA, CDR2 SQIVND (reference sequence). The CDR3 coding sequence is TGTGCCAGTAGTATCGGAACAGGGCCGGGGATGAACACTGAAGCTTTCTTT. This gives the protein CASSIGTGPGMNTEAFF.

V gene TRBV12-3 or TRBV12-4 combines with J gene TRBJ1-1, with D uncertain. V lost 3 bases and J lost 7, with 9 bases in between. This CDR3 is built from 12 residues. CDR3 coding DNA: TGTGCCAGCAGTTTTGCCACTAGTGAAGCTTTCTTT. The encoded protein is CASSFATSEAFF.

V is TRBV9 and J is TRBJ2-1, with 7 bases identical to TRBD1. Germline V gene data show CDR1 as SGDLS and CDR2 as YYNGEE. V gave up 5 bases and J gave up 3 bases; unmatched junction bases: 5. The CDR3 is 14 residues long. Here the CDR3 DNA reads TGTGCCAGCAGTCCAAACAGGGGCTACAATGAGCAGTTCTTC. Translating gives CASSPNRGYNEQFF.

The chain is built from TRBV11-2 and TRBJ2-5; D gene unclear. Germline V gives CDR1 SGHAT, CDR2 FQNNGV. The CDR3 has 13 amino acids. The V end was cut by 0 bases, the J end by 3 bases, with 5 bases between. CDR3 sequence reads: CASSLEVEETQYF. The CDR3 DNA reads as TGTGCCAGCAGCTTAGAAGTAGAAGAGACCCAGTACTTC.

The genes are TRBV27 and TRBJ1-2; 8 positions agree with TRBD1. V lost 4 bases, J lost 5 bases, and 6 bases stayed unmatched. Germline V lookup: CDR1 MNHEY, CDR2 SMNVEV (reference sequence). This CDR3 is 14 amino acids long. The CDR3 DNA follows: TGTGCCAGCAGTTCCTACAGGGGGGCATATGGCTACACCTTC. Translated, it gives CASSSYRGAYGYTF.

V gene TRBV6-5 combines with J gene TRBJ2-1; 9 bases line up with TRBD1. The junction had 8 bases not matched to a gene; V was cut back by 5 bases and J by 9 bases. CDR1 and CDR2 (germline): MNHEY, SVGAGI. The CDR3 has 14 amino acids. CDR3 sequence (DNA): TGTGCCAGCAGTCACAGGGGGCAAAGGGGTGAGCAGTTCTTC. Translation: CASSHRGQRGEQFF.

This chain joins TRBV9 and TRBJ2-3; no definite D call. Trimming stripped 4 bases from V and 0 bases from J, with 6 bases between. CDR1 is SGDLS, CDR2 YYNGEE, per germline. The CDR3 sequence is 13 residues long. Here the CDR3 reads CASSPGSTDTQYF. DNA for the CDR3: TGTGCCAGCAGCCCGGGTAGCACAGATACGCAGTATTTT. Together with reference TRBV9 and TRBJ2-3, the CDR3 gives the full variable domain: DSGVTQTPKHLITATGQRVTLRCSPRSGDLSVYWYQQSLDQGLQFLIQYYNGEERAKGNILERFSAQQFPDLHSELNLSSLELGDSALYFCASSPGSTDTQYFGPGTRLTVL.

In regard to this clone: Other DNA sequences within the sample encode an identical CDR3. The V call is TRBV19, the J call TRBJ1-1; tentative D call: TRBD1 (5 bases). The germline CDR1 and CDR2 sequences are LNHDA and SQIVND (reference sequence). V lost 3 bases and J lost 1, with 6 bases in between. There are 13 residues in the CDR3. DNA of the CDR3: TGTGCCAGTAGTATGGGGCAGAACACTGAAGCTTTCTTT. Its translation: CASSMGQNTEAFF. The entire variable domain, with the rest obtained from reference TRBV19 and TRBJ1-1, is as follows: DGGITQSPKYLFRKEGQNVTLSCEQNLNHDAMYWYRQDPGQGLRLIYYSQIVNDFQKGDIAEGYSVSREKKESFPLTVTSAQKNPTAFYLCASSMGQNTEAFFGQGTRLTVV.

This clone came up a few times. J is TRBJ1-6 and V is TRBV5-1; TRBD1 is a possible D gene (6 bases). Trimming removed 1 base at V and 9 bases at J, with 14 bases between. CDR3 length equals 15 residues. CDR1 and CDR2 (germline): SGHRS, YFSETQ. The CDR3 protein is CASSLRAGASSPLHF. CDR3 sequence (DNA): TGCGCCAGCAGCTTGAGGGCAGGGGCCAGTTCACCCCTCCACTTT.

The rearrangement joins TRBV3-1 (or the pseudogene TRBV3-2) to TRBJ2-3; D is uncertain. Germline V CDR1 and CDR2: LGHDT, YNNKEL (reference sequence). V was trimmed by 1 base and J by 3 bases, leaving 2 bases between them. The CDR3 runs to 12 residues. Here the CDR3 reads CASSQATDTQYF. DNA for the CDR3: TGTGCCAGCAGCCAAGCTACAGATACGCAGTATTTT.